Presented here are 16 T cell receptor beta chains from one specimen sequenced in a study of T cells in localized non-small cell lung cancer. Here immunoSEQ multiplex PCR was the method, and the copy in TCRdb shows in-frame clones only, minus some. The repertoire holds around 26,000 clones, with roughly 88% as singletons. The sequenced sample was peripheral blood mononuclear cells, obtained before any cancer treatment. The receptors derive from a woman aged 35-70 years with stage III lung adenocarcinoma.

The chain links TRBV5-5 to TRBJ2-3; D is ambiguous. V was shortened by 1 base and J by 3 bases, with 12 bases between the two germline ends. This CDR3 is built from 15 residues. The germline gives CDR1 SGHKS, CDR2 YYEKEE (reference sequence). The DNA of the CDR3 is TGTGCCAGCAGCTTGTCGGCCACAAGAACAGATACGCAGTATTTT. This gives the protein CASSLSATRTDTQYF.

This sequence joins TRBV5-1 and TRBJ2-7; tentatively, D is TRBD1 (5 bases). Germline V lookup: CDR1 SGHRS, CDR2 YFSETQ. V dropped 4 bases and J dropped 0 bases, with 17 bases sitting between them. CDR3 size: 16 residues. The CDR3: CASSPYPGSSSYEQYF. The CDR3 DNA reads TGCGCCAGCAGCCCGTACCCAGGGTCAAGCTCCTACGAGCAGTACTTC.

V and J are TRBV6-1 and TRBJ2-3, with unresolved D. CDR1 and CDR2 from the germline V gene are MNHNS and SASEGT. CDR3 length equals 14 residues. The V and J ends lost 6 bases and 6 bases respectively, with 16 bases between them. The CDR3 protein is CASSPTLKADTQYF. The CDR3 nucleotides read TGTGCCAGCAGCCCAACCCTCAAAGCGGATACGCAGTATTTT.

V and J are TRBV19 and TRBJ1-6; D unresolved. Germline CDR1 and CDR2: LNHDA and SQIVND (reference sequence). The CDR3 has 15 residues. Trimming shortened V by 1 base and J by 5 bases, and 9 bases separated the two germline ends. CDR3 residues: CASSIAYRDNSPLHF. CDR3 coding DNA: TGTGCCAGTAGTATAGCCTATAGGGATAATTCACCCCTCCACTTT.

V usage is TRBV19 and J usage is TRBJ1-5, with D maybe TRBD1 (6 bases). The germline V and J ends were trimmed by 0 bases and 4 bases, with 7 bases remaining between them. Germline loops: CDR1 LNHDA, CDR2 SQIVND (reference sequence). There are 14 residues in the CDR3. The CDR3 nucleotides are TGTGCCAGTAGTATAGATACAGGGAATCAGCCCCAGCATTTT. It is translated as CASSIDTGNQPQHF.

The chain is built from TRBV2 and TRBJ1-5; D not certain. Trimming shortened V by 1 base and J by 3 bases, and 10 bases separated the two germline ends. CDR3 size: 15 residues. The germline gives CDR1 SNHLY, CDR2 FYNNEI. The CDR3 is CASSEEWHPNQPQHF. The CDR3 DNA sequence: TGTGCCAGCAGTGAAGAGTGGCACCCCAATCAGCCCCAGCATTTT.

This CDR3 is CASRPKGLRETQYF. The DNA for the CDR3 is TGTGCCAGCAGGCCAAAGGGACTAAGGGAGACCCAGTACTTC. This rearrangement joins TRBV27 to TRBJ2-5, with TRBD2 identical over 7 bases. The CDR3 runs to 14 residues. The germline CDR1 and CDR2 sequences are MNHEY and SMNVEV (reference sequence). The V gene end was trimmed by 6 bases and the J gene end by 5 bases; junction bases not matched to a gene: 9.

The rearrangement uses TRBV13 and TRBJ2-7, with D unresolved. In germline, CDR1 is PRHDT, CDR2 FYEKMQ (reference sequence). CDR3 length equals 12 residues. V was shortened by 6 bases and J by 5 bases, with 11 bases between the two germline ends. CDR3 region: CASSFLGNEQYF. CDR3 nucleotide sequence: TGTGCCAGCAGTTTTCTGGGGAACGAGCAGTACTTC.

The V gene is TRBV10-3, the J gene TRBJ2-1; D possibly corresponds to TRBD2 (7 bases). The CDR3 runs to 13 residues. Germline V gene lookup returns CDR1 ENHRY and CDR2 SYGVKD. Trimming stripped 11 bases from V and 5 bases from J, with 16 bases between. CDR3 protein: CAVRTGGDNEQFF. CDR3 DNA sequence: TGTGCCGTAAGAACGGGGGGCGACAATGAGCAGTTCTTC.

The chain couples TRBV7-8 to TRBJ2-3; tentative D call: TRBD2 (6 bases). V lost 5 bases and J 3 bases, leaving 15 bases between the germline ends. Germline loops: CDR1 SGHVS, CDR2 FQNEAQ. This CDR3 spans 15 amino acids. The chain's CDR3 is CASSRGPLATDTQYF. CDR3 coding DNA: TGTGCCAGCAGCCGCGGGCCACTAGCAACAGATACGCAGTATTTT.

The rearrangement uses TRBV6-1 and TRBJ2-5, with 12 nucleotides matching TRBD1. The CDR3 extends over 14 amino acids. The V gene end was trimmed by 3 bases and the J gene end by 4 bases; junction bases not matched to a gene: 0. Germline CDR1 MNHNS, CDR2 SASEGT. The CDR3 sequence: CASSEGQGAETQYF. CDR3 nucleotides: TGTGCCAGCAGTGAGGGACAGGGGGCAGAGACCCAGTACTTC.

The chain uses TRBV27 and TRBJ2-7; the D gene could be TRBD1 or TRBD2 (5 bases each). V was shortened by 3 bases and J by 0 bases, with 12 bases between the two germline ends. CDR3 size: 15 residues. Germline CDR1 and CDR2: MNHEY and SMNVEV (reference sequence). The CDR3 reads CASSFVGESSYEQYF. Written as DNA, the CDR3 is TGTGCCAGCAGTTTCGTGGGGGAGAGCTCCTACGAGCAGTACTTC.

This chain connects TRBV2 to TRBJ1-6; D possibly corresponds to TRBD1 (5 bases). The CDR3 has 15 residues. Per the germline V gene, CDR1 is SNHLY and CDR2 is FYNNEI. V was trimmed by 2 bases and J by 9 bases, leaving 14 bases between them. The CDR3 nucleotides are TGTGCCAGCAGTGAACGGGCCCTCGGGGGTTCACCCCTCCACTTT. This gives the protein CASSERALGGSPLHF. The entire variable domain, with the rest obtained from reference TRBV2 and TRBJ1-6, is as follows: EPEVTQTPSHQVTQMGQEVILRCVPISNHLYFYWYRQILGQKVEFLVSFYNNEISEKSEIFDDQFSVERPDGSNFTLKIRSTKLEDSAMYFCASSERALGGSPLHFGNGTRLTVT.

V is TRBV6-5 and J is TRBJ1-6; TRBD1 aligns across 7 bases. V gave up 5 bases and J gave up 4 bases; unmatched junction bases: 5. In germline, CDR1 is MNHEY, CDR2 SVGAGI. This CDR3 region has 15 residues. Here the CDR3 DNA reads TGTGCCAGCAGTGGACCGGGACAGTATAATTCACCCCTCCACTTT. Residues: CASSGPGQYNSPLHF.

J is TRBJ2-7 and V is TRBV6-5; D possibly corresponds to TRBD2 (7 bases). The CDR3 contains 13 residues. Per germline, CDR1 MNHEY and CDR2 SVGAGI. V shed 8 bases and J shed 3 bases, with 14 bases lying between them. CDR3 bases: TGTGCCAGCTCAAGGGGGGGACTCTACGAGCAGTACTTC. This translates into CASSRGGLYEQYF.

This clone turned up a few times. The CDR3 here is CASSLGVGIHNSPLHF. In DNA, the CDR3 is TGTGCCAGCAGCTTAGGTGTCGGGATCCATAATTCACCCCTCCACTTT. The chain carries TRBV7-9 and TRBJ1-6; D is unclear. CDR3 size: 16 residues. Germline V gene sequence: CDR1 SEHNR, CDR2 FQNEAQ (reference sequence). Deletions cut 1 base from V and 5 bases from J, with 12 bases between.